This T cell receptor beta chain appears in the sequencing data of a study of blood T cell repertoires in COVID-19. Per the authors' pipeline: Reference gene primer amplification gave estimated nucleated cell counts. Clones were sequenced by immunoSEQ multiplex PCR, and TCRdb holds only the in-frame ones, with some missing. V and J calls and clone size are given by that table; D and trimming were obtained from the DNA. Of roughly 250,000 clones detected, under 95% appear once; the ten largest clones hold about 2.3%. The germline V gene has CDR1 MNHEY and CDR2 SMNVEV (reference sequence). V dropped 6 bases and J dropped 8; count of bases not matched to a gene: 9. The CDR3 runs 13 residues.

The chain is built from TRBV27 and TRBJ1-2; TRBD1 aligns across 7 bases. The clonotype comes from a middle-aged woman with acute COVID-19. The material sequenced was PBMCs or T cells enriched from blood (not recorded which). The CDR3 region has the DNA TGTGCCAGCAGATTAAGAGGGGGCGGAGGCTACACCTTC. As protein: CASRLRGGGGYTF.